Described below is a single T cell receptor (beta chain) sequence and its context. In Seattle, patients joined the study during active infection and were tracked longitudinally. Original data processing: Amplification with reference gene primers provided the estimates of nucleated cell counts. Sequenced by immunoSEQ multiplex PCR; TCRdb stores in-frame clones only, minus some. That table supplies the V and J calls and clone size; D and trimming were determined from the DNA. Of more than 80,000 clones listed, about 82% are singletons. The CDR3 totals 13 residues. Germline lookup yields CDR1 SGHRS and CDR2 YFSETQ. The J segment lost 6 bases and the V segment lost 4 bases, leaving 6 bases of the junction unmatched. The sample belongs to a study of blood T cell repertoires in COVID-19. About the research overall: Sites in the United States, Italy and Spain provided acute and convalescent COVID-19 samples. PBMCs, B-cell-depleted T cells, or T cells were the source of the cDNA or gDNA that made up the material.

Sequenced input: peripheral blood. The chain uses TRBV5-1 and TRBJ1-2; TRBD1 matches at 7 bases. The sequence derives from a man aged 80 or over with COVID-19, enrolled during active disease. In nucleotides, the CDR3 is TGCGCCAGCAGCATCGGACAGGTGGATGGCTACACCTTC. Translated, it gives CASSIGQVDGYTF.